The entry that follows covers one TCR beta chain sequence. Its antigen remains unidentified. The sample holds no much larger clone one base away, and base qualities are not on file. The sample is drawn from a study of blood T cell repertoires in COVID-19 (dated by TCRdb to about 2020). Context from the whole study: The collaborator samples originated in the United States, Italy and Spain and spanned the acute and convalescent phases of COVID-19. HLA class I and class II types, where available, came from metadata supplied by the sample provider rather than from assay-based typing. A de-identified subject ID, COVID-19 status, age in years and sex were almost always included in the sample metadata. Subjects who had been exposed to COVID-19, were actively infected with it, or had recovered from it provided the deeply sampled blood TCRbeta repertoires that made up the dataset. Samples were obtained from the ongoing ImmuneRACE study (first 160 participants) and from 1,254 subjects provided by 6 global collaborators. The material from the prospective study consisted of cDNA or gDNA derived from T cells, B-cell-depleted T cells, or PBMCs. The repertoires were released in a freely available public database meant as a resource for research on the immune response to SARS-CoV-2.

On the study overall, not on this receptor specifically: How much clinical and demographic metadata was included differed by source and by participant, and the metadata was provided uncurated.

The immunoSEQ Assay, a bias-controlled multiplex PCR, was used to amplify TCRbeta CDR3 regions from genomic DNA. Regarding the original processing steps: The number of nucleated cells in each sample was estimated from the amplification of reference gene primers within the assay. Sequence reads were collapsed and filtered to measure the absolute abundance of every unique TCRbeta CDR3 rearrangement. For each sample, productive Simpson clonality was calculated by taking the square root of Simpson's diversity index across productive rearrangements. TCRdb stores this immuneACCESS table with in-frame sequences only. Part of the clones is absent; in the studies checked, under half of the shortfall reflects unresolved V genes, and no reason is known for the rest. The DNA gave D and trimming, while V, J and clone size come from that table. The table for this sample lists around 200,000 clones; 85% to 90% of them were counted only once. The ten top clones hold 6.2% of the sample.

In the prospective study, participants were roughly 18 to 100 years old, resided in about two dozen geographic areas of the United States, and were enrolled through a virtual design. To assign participants to cohorts, the prospective study relied on clinical history that participants themselves reported in a screening survey and a study questionnaire. Recovered participants in ImmuneRACE Cohort 3 were defined as having two consecutive negative NP/OP PCR tests, clearance from a healthcare professional, or resolution of symptoms. Mobile phlebotomists in the prospective study collected whole blood, serum and a nasopharyngeal or oropharyngeal swab from every participant. Additional blood draws and questionnaires over an approximately two-month period could optionally be provided by prospective study participants. Prospective study blood samples were shipped either frozen or at room temperature before DNA extraction.

The CDR3, cysteine through phenylalanine, is 18 amino acids long. Of the read, only the CDR3 DNA is kept; its 54 bases are in frame from base 1. Specimen: PBMCs or T cells enriched from blood (not recorded which). The sequence joins TRBV21-1 to TRBJ1-2. TRBV21-1 is deemed a pseudogene. This TCR was recovered from a man in his forties who had recovered from COVID-19. The sequence in DNA is TGTGCCAGCATCAGAAGACCCGGGGGAGGGCATCAAAGGGATGGCTACACCTTC. Translated, it reads CASIRRPGGGHQRDGYTF.